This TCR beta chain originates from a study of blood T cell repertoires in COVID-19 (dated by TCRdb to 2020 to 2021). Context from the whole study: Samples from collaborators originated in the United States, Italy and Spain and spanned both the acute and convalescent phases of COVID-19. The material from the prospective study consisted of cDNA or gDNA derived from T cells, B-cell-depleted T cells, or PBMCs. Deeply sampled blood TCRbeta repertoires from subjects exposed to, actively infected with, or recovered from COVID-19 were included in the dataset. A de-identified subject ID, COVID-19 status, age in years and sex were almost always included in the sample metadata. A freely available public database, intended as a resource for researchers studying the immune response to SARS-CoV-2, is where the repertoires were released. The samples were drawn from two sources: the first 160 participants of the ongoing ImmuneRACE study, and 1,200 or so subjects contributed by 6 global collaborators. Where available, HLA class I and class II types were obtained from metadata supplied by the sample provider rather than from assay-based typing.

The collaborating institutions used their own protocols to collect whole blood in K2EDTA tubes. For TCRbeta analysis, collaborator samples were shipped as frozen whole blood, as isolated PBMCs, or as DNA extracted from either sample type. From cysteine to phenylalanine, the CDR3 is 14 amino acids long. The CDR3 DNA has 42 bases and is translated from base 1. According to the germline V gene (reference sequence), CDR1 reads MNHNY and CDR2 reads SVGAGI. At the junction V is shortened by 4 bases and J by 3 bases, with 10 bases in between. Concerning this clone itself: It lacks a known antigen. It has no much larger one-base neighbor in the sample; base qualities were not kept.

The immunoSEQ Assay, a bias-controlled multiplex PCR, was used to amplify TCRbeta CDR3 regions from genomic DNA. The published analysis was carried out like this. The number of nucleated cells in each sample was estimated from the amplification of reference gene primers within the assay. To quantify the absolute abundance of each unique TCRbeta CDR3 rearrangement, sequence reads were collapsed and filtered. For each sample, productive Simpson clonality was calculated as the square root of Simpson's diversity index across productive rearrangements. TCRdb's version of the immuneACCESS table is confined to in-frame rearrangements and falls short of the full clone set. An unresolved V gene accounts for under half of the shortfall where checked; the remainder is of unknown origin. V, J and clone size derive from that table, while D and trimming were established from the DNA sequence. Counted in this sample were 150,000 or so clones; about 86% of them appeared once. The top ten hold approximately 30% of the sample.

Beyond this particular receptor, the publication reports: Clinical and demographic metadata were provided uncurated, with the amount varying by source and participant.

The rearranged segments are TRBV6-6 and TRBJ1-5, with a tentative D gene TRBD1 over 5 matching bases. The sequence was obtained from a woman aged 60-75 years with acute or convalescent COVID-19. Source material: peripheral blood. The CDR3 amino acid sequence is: CASSSDSLNQPQHF. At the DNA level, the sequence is TGTGCCAGCAGTTCCGACAGCCTCAATCAGCCCCAGCATTTT.